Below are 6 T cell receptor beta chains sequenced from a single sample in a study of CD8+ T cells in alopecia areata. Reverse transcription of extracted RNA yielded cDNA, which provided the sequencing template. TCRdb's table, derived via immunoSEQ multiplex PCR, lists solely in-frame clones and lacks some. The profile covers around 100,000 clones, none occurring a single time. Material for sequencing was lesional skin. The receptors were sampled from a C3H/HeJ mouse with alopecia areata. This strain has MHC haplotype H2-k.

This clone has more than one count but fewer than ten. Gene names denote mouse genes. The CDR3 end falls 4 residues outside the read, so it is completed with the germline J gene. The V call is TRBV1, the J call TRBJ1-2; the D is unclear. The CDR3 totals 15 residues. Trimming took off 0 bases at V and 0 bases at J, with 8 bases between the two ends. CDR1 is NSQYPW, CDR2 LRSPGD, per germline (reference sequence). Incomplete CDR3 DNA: TGCACCTGCAGTGCAGATAACAGACCAAACTCC. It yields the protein CTCSADNRPNS. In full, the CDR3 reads CTCSADNRPNSDYTF.

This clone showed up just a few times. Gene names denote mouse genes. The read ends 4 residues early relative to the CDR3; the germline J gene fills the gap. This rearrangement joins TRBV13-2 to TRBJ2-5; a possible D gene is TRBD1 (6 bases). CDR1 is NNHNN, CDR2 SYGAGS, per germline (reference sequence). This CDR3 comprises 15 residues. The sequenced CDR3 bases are TGTGCCAGCGGTGATGACGGGAGGGGGAAAGAC. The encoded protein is CASGDDGRGKD. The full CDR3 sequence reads CASGDDGRGKDTQYF.

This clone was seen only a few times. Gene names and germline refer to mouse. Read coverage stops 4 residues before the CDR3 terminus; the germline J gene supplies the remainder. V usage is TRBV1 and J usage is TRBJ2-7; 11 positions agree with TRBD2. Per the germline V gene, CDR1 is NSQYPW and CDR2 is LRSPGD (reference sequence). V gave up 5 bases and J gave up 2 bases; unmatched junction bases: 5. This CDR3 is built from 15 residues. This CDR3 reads CTCSHDWGGPYEQYF. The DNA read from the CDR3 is TGCACCTGCAGTCATGACTGGGGGGGGCCCTAT. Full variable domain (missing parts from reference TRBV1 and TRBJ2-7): VTLLEQNPRWRLVPRGQAVNLRCILKNSQYPWMSWYQQDLQKQLQWLFTLRSPGDKEVKSLPGADYLATRVTDTELRLQVANMSQGRTLYCTCSHDWGGPYEQYFGPGTRLTVL.

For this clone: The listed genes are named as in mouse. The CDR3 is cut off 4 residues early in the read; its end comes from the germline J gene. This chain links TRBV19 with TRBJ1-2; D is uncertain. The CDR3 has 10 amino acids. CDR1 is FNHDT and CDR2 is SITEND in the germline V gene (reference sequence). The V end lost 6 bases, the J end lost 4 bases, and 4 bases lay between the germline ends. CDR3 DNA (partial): TGTGCCAGCATGGGCTCC. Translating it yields CASMGS. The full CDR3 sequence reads CASMGSDYTF.

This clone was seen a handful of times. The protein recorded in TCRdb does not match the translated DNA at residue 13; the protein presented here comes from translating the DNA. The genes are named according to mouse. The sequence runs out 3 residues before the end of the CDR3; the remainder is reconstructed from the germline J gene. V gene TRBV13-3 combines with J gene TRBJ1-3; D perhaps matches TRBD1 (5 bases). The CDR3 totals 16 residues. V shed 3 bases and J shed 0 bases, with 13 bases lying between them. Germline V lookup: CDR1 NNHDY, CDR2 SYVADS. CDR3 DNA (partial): TGTGCCAGCAGTGCCTCGACAGTAAATTCTGGAAATACG. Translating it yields CASSASTVNSGNT. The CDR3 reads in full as CASSASTVNSGNTLYF.

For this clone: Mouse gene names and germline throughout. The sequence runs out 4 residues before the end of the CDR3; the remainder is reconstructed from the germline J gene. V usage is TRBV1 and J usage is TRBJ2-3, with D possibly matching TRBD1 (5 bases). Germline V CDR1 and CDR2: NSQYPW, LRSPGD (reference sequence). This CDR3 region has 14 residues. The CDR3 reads CTCSADQGEETLYF. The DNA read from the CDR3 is TGCACCTGCAGTGCAGATCAGGGAGAAGAA.